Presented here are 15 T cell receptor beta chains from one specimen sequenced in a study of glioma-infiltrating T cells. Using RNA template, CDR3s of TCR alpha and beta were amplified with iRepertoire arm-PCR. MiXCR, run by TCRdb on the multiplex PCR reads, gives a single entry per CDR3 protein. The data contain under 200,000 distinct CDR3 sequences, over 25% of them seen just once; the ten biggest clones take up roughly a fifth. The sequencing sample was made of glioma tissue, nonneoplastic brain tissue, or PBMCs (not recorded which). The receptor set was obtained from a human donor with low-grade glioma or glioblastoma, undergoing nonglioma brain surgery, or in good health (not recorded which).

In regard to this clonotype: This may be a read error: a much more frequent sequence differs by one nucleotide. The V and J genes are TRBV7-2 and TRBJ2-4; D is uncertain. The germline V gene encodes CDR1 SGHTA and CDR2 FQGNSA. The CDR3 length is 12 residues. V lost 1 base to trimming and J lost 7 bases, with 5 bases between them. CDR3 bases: TGTGCCAGCAGCTTAGTTGAGAACATTCAGTACTTC. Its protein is CASSLVENIQYF.

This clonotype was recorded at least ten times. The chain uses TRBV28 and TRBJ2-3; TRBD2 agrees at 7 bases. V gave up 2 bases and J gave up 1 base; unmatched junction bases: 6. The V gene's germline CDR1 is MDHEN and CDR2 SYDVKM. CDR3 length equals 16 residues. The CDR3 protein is CASSLAQGGGTDTQYF. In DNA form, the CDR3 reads TGTGCCAGCAGTTTAGCGCAGGGAGGGGGCACAGATACGCAGTATTTT.

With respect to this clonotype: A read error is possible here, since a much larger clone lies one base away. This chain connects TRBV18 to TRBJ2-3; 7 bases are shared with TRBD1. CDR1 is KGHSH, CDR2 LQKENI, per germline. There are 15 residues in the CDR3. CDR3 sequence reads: CASSTDRLSTGTQYF. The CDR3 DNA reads TGTGCCAGCTCAACGGACAGGCTTAGCACAGGTACGCAGTATTTT. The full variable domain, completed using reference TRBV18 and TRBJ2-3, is NAGVMQNPRHLVRRRGQEARLRCSPMKGHSHVYWYRQLPEEGLKFMVYLQKENIIDESGMPKERFSAEFPKEGPSILRIQQVVRGDSAAYFCASSTDRLSTGTQYFGPGTRLTVL.

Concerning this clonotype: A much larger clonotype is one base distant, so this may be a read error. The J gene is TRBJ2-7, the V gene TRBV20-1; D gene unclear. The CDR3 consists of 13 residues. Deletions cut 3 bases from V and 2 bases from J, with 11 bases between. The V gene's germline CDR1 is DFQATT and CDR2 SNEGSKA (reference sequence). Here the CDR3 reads CSARARSPYEQYF. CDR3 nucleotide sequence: TGCAGTGCTAGGGCAAGGAGCCCCTACGAGCAGTACTTC.

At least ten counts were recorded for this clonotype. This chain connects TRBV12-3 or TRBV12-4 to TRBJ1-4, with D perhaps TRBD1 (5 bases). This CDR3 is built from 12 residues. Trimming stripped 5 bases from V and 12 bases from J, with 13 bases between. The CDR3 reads CASSPLRGELFF. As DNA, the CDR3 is TGTGCCAGCAGTCCCCTAAGGGGCGAACTGTTTTTT.

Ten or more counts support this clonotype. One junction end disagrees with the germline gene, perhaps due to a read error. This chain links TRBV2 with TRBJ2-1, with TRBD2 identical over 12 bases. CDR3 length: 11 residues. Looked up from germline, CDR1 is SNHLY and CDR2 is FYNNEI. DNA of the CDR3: TGTGCCAGCGGGGGACTAGCGGGCCCGTCCTTC. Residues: CASGGLAGPSF.

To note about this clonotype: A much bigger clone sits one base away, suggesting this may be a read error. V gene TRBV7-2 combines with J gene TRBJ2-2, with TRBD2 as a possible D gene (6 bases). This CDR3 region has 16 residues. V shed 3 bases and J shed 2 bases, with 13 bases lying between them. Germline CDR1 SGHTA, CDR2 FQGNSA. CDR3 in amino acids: CASSFRVAANTGELFF. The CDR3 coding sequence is TGTGCCAGCAGCTTTAGAGTAGCGGCCAACACCGGGGAGCTGTTTTTT. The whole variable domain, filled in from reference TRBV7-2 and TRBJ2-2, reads GAGVSQSPSNKVTEKGKDVELRCDPISGHTALYWYRQSLGQGLEFLIYFQGNSAPDKSGLPSDRFSAERTGGSVSTLTIQRTQQEDSAVYLCASSFRVAANTGELFFGEGSRLTVL.

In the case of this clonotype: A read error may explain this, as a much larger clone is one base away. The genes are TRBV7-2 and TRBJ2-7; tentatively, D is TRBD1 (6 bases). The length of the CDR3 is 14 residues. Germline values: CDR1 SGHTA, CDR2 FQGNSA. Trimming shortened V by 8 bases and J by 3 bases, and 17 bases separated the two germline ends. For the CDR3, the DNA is TGTGCCAGCGACCTGGGGGCTCAAGTCTACGAGCAGTACTTC. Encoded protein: CASDLGAQVYEQYF.

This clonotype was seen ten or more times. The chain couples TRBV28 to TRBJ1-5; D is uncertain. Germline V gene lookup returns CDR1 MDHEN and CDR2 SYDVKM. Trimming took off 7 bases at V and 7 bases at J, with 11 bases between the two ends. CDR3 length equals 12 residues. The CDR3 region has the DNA TGTGCCAGCACGCCCCTCGGGCAGCCCCAGCATTTT. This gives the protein CASTPLGQPQHF. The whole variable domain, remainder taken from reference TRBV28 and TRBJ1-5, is DVKVTQSSRYLVKRTGEKVFLECVQDMDHENMFWYRQDPGLGLRLIYFSYDVKMKEKGDIPEGYSVSREKKERFSLILESASTNQTSMYLCASTPLGQPQHFGDGTRLSIL.

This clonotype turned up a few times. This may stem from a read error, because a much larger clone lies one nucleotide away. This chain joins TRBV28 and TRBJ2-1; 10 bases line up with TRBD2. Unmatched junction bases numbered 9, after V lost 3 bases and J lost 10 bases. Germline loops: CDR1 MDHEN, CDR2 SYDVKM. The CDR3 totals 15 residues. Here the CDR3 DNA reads TGTGCCAGCAGTTTTGCTAGCGGGAGCTCCTACGAGCAGTTCTTC. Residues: CASSFASGSSYEQFF.

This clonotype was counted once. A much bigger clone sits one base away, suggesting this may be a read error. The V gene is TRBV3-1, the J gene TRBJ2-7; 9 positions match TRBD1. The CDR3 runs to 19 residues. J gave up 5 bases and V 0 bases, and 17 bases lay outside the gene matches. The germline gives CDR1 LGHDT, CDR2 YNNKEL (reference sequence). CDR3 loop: CASSQDKRSGGDRDNEQYF. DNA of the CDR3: TGTGCCAGCAGCCAAGATAAACGGAGTGGTGGGGACAGGGACAACGAGCAGTACTTC.

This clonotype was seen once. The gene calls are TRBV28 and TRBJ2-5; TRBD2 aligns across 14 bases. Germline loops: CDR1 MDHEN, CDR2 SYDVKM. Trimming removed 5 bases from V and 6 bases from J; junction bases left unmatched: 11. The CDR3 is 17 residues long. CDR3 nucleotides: TGTGCCAGCAGTCCCCGGACTAGCGGGAGGTTCTTAAAGACCCAGTACTTC. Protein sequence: CASSPRTSGRFLKTQYF.

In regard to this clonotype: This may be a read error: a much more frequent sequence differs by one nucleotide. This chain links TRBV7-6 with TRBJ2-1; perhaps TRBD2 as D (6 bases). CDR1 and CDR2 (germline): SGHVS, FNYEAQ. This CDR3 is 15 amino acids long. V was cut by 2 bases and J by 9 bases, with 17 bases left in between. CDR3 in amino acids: CASSLIAALLSEQFF. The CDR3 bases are TGTGCCAGCAGCTTAATAGCGGCCCTACTAAGTGAGCAGTTCTTC. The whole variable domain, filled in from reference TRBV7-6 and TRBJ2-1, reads GAGVSQSPRYKVTKRGQDVALRCDPISGHVSLYWYRQALGQGPEFLTYFNYEAQQDKSGLPNDRFSAERPEGSISTLTIQRTEQRDSAMYRCASSLIAALLSEQFFGPGTRLTVL.

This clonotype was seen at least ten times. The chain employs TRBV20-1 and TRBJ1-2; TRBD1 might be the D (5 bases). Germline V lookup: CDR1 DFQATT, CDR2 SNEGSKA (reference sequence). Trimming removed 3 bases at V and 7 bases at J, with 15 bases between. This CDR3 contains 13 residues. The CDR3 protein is CSARSRGWRGYTF. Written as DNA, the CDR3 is TGCAGTGCTAGGTCCCGGGGGTGGCGTGGCTACACCTTC.

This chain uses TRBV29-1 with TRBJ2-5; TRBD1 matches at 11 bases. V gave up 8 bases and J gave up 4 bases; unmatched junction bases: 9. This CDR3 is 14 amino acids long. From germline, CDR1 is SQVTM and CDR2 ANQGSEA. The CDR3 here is CSLDRDRGRETQYF. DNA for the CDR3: TGCAGCTTGGACCGGGACAGGGGGAGAGAGACCCAGTACTTC.